The present entry profiles one T cell receptor beta chain with its context. The antigen is not known. The sample belongs to a study of T cells in Graves' hyperthyroidism and ophthalmopathy. Regions amplified from RNA transcripts were the TCR beta CDR3 regions. First-round RT-PCR targeting the TCR CDR3 was performed with the HTBI primer set. TCRdb reprocessed the multiplex PCR reads with MiXCR, giving one entry per CDR3 protein. Altogether approximately 420,000 distinct CDR3 sequences are present, about 15% being singletons, with the ten largest covering approximately 32%. Study findings and constraints: In the blood, most expanded thyroid clonotypes above 0.001 appeared as well.

The V segment lost 4 bases and the J segment 2 bases; nucleotides outside the gene matches: 4. CDR3 length: 15 residues. Germline assignment: CDR1 LNHNV and CDR2 YYDKDF (reference sequence). The sequenced sample consisted of blood. The chain employs TRBV15 and TRBJ2-5, with 10 bases identical to TRBD2. This TCR was sampled from a woman aged 30 to 39 with Graves' hyperthyroidism. CDR3 nucleotides: TGTGCCACCAGCATTCCTAGCGGGGGTCAAGAGACCCAGTACTTC. The encoded protein is CATSIPSGGQETQYF.